The text below deals with one T cell receptor beta chain. It has no known antigen specificity. This sample was taken from a study of T cell clusters in autoimmune cytopenias (dated by TCRdb to the late 2010s). About the full investigation: Among healthy donor controls, the mean age was 56 years, the median age was roughly 58 years, and 22 of 43 were female. The median TRB sequencing depth was 50,000 to 60,000 reads per sample, and the median number of distinct TRB clonotypes was around 2,300 per sample. TRB and IGH repertoires from peripheral blood were sequenced in autoimmune cytopenia patients at active disease and during treatment follow-up, with healthy, CLL and autoimmune hepatitis controls included alongside. The goal of the study was to find out whether patients with autoimmune cytopenia have a disease-specific immune repertoire signature that could be used as a blood-based biomarker. For primary cytopenia the controls were 25 age-matched healthy donors, whereas for secondary cytopenia the controls were about 14 age-matched CLL patients. Repertoires from autoimmune hepatitis patients were compared with those of over 20 healthy donors matched for age and sex.

TRB rearrangements were amplified by multiplex PCR following a touch-down protocol, with the TRB-A and TRB-B primer pools mixed in one tube. Illumina adapters and sample indices were attached to the amplicons through two consecutive PCR reactions using Phusion HS II polymerase. After gel purification with the NucleoSpin Gel and PCR Clean-up kit, the amplicons were quantified by Qubit and checked for quality on an Agilent 2100 Bioanalyzer. Sequencing of the libraries was performed on an Illumina MiSeq with 600-cycle, single-indexed, paired-end runs. On the study's bioinformatics: TRB reads were aligned and assembled with MiXCR version 2.1.12 using the default MiXCR reference library. Each unique CDR3 nucleotide sequence defined a clone, and only productive sequences with at least two reads were analysed. Repertoire diversity was assessed with alpha-parameterized diversity profiles (alpha 0 to 5), including the Shannon (alpha 1) and Simpson (alpha 2) indices, which were computed with an R script. The tcR package was used to compute combinatorial TRB VJ usage, and cohorts were compared on this usage by principal component analysis with ade4. Using GLIPH, TCRbeta CDR3s were clustered on pairs of cohorts matched for age and read depth, and a Wilcoxon test was used to compare cluster frequencies. TCRdb reprocessed the raw reads; every CDR3 protein sequence is a single record, and DNA is not supplied. It is TCRdb's table, rather than the study itself, that gives the V and J calls and clone size. The sample has about 15,000 distinct CDR3 sequences on record. The ten most abundant clones make up 3.5% to 4.5% of the sample.

What the study reported, not specific to this receptor: The GLIPH analysis suggested a lack of physiological T cell clusters in primary autoimmune cytopenia patients, since 51 clusters were exclusive to healthy donors whereas 17 were exclusive to patients. In the comparison of secondary cytopenia with CLL, no cluster-lack signature showed up, apparently because the dominant lymphoma-associated repertoire masked the signature. Healthy donors showed almost three-fold more exclusive TRB clusters than active autoimmune hepatitis patients, consistent with an autoimmunity-wide signature. The T cell clusters were defined only in silico, and the functional role of the clusters still needed to be validated experimentally. TRB repertoire shifts, with less even repertoires observed in secondary cytopenia and CLL, were mostly attributed to lymphoma bias rather than autoimmunity.

Each sample's TRB amplification started from around 230 ng of peripheral blood genomic DNA, which corresponds to 35,000 to 40,000 genome equivalents. Another study also made use of these data, one on T cell repertoires in aging, cancer and after chemotherapy. The second study's paper adds: The donors fell into six age groups ranging from 30 or younger to 70 or older, and each group had at least three individuals. TCR repertoires from healthy donor controls were recorded over periods of several months to years and showed clear clonal overlap between repeated samplings. The full dataset contained several million TCR reads. Untreated patients with hematological or solid cancers showed significantly lower blood TCR diversity and higher clonality than age-matched healthy donors. Declining TCR diversity with age in healthy donors was mainly explained by loss of richness; in cancer patients, loss of evenness also contributed. In both cancer cohorts, median generation probability rose over the chemotherapy interval, which suggests that the repertoire was reconstituted through rebound thymic output. The authors noted that the repertoire data do not allow conclusions about immunological memory after chemotherapy. To examine immunoaging and T cell reconstitution after chemotherapy, the study profiled TCR beta repertoires in peripheral blood from healthy donors and cancer patients. The cohort comprised 218 cancer patients, roughly 94 with hematological and approximately 120 with solid cancers, plus 95 healthy donors as a reference group. Processing of the TRB sequences was carried out with MiXCR versions 2.12 and 3.0.5. The repertoire metrics were Shannon diversity, evenness, clonality (defined as one minus evenness), and alpha-parameterized diversity profiles covering alpha 0 to 5. The IGoR algorithm was used to compute generation probabilities of clones in paired pre- and post-chemotherapy samples.

The sequenced material came from peripheral blood. This clonotype was obtained from a human donor in good health.

Here the CDR3 is given as CASSSSPLLDTQYF. Rearrangement joined TRBV6-5 to TRBJ2-3; the D gene TCRdb calls, TRBD1, cannot be checked with no DNA. The CDR3, cysteine through phenylalanine, is 14 amino acids long. DNA is not on record. Based on the germline V gene, the CDR1 and CDR2 sequences are MNHEY and SVGAGI.